Presented here are 26 T cell receptor beta chains from one specimen sequenced in a study of blood T cell repertoires in COVID-19. Only in-frame clones appear in the TCRdb table, and some are missing; sequencing was by immunoSEQ multiplex PCR. The repertoire holds some 150,000 clones, with around 88% as singletons. Sequencing was carried out using peripheral blood. These receptors were taken from a woman in her fifties or sixties with acute or convalescent COVID-19.

The J gene is TRBJ2-7, the V gene TRBV28; tentative D call: TRBD2 (5 bases). There are 11 residues in the CDR3. Per the germline V gene, CDR1 is MDHEN and CDR2 is SYDVKM. Trimming took 5 bases from V and 11 from J, leaving 13 bases between them. The CDR3 spells CASSVTRVKYF. CDR3 in DNA: TGTGCCAGCAGTGTAACGAGGGTTAAGTACTTC.

A word on this clone: The same CDR3 arises from other DNA sequences in this sample as well. The rearrangement links TRBV7-2 to TRBJ2-7; D gene ambiguous. The V end was cut by 5 bases, the J end by 4 bases, with 6 bases between. Germline V gives CDR1 SGHTA, CDR2 FQGNSA. This CDR3 comprises 11 residues. The CDR3 region has the DNA TGTGCCAGCAGCCTCAGGTACGAGCAGTACTTC. It encodes CASSLRYEQYF.

V and J are TRBV6-5 and TRBJ1-5; 7 bases are shared with TRBD1. V was clipped by 7 bases and J by 4 bases; unmatched bases: 7. CDR1 and CDR2 (germline): MNHEY, SVGAGI. The CDR3 totals 14 residues. CDR3 region: CASTRDSPNQPQHF. The CDR3 bases are TGTGCCAGCACCAGGGACAGCCCAAATCAGCCCCAGCATTTT.

In DNA form, the CDR3 reads TGTGCCTGGAGTGTCGGATTAGGGGAAGGCTACACCTTC. Its translation is CAWSVGLGEGYTF. V usage is TRBV30 and J usage is TRBJ1-2; D possibly corresponds to TRBD1 (5 bases). Deletions cut 0 bases from V and 8 bases from J, with 13 bases between. The germline gives CDR1 GTSNPN, CDR2 SVGIG (reference sequence). This CDR3 region has 13 residues.

This chain joins TRBV10-3 and TRBJ1-2; no clear D. CDR3 size: 16 residues. Germline CDR1 ENHRY, CDR2 SYGVKD. V was cut by 3 bases and J by 0 bases, with 14 bases left in between. The CDR3 loop is CAISDRVPASNYGYTF. The CDR3 bases are TGTGCCATCAGTGACCGGGTCCCGGCTTCTAACTATGGCTACACCTTC.

The V and J genes are TRBV2 and TRBJ2-2; 10 nucleotides agree with TRBD1. The CDR3 sequence is 16 residues long. J was trimmed by 5 bases and V by 5 bases; bases with no gene match: 8. CDR1 is SNHLY, CDR2 FYNNEI, per germline. CDR3 nucleotide sequence: TGTGCCAGCAGTCGGACCGGGACAGGGGTTACCGGGGAGCTGTTTTTT. This codes for CASSRTGTGVTGELFF.

J is TRBJ1-1 and V is TRBV28, with TRBD1 identical over 7 bases. Germline loops: CDR1 MDHEN, CDR2 SYDVKM. The CDR3 loop spans 13 amino acids. Trimming took 7 bases from V and 1 from J; bases not matched to a gene: 3. Here the CDR3 reads CASKAGGNTEAFF. The CDR3 DNA is TGTGCCAGCAAGGCAGGGGGGAACACTGAAGCTTTCTTT.

This chain connects TRBV19 to TRBJ1-5; 7 bases fit TRBD1. The junction had 5 bases not matched to a gene; V was cut back by 4 bases and J by 2 bases. CDR1 LNHDA and CDR2 SQIVND come from the germline V gene (reference sequence). The CDR3 contains 15 residues. The CDR3 spells CASSTGQAGNQPQHF. The CDR3 coding sequence is TGTGCCAGTAGTACCGGACAGGCGGGCAATCAGCCCCAGCATTTT.

This chain's CDR3 is CASSQDLRQPQHF. The CDR3 DNA sequence: TGCGCCAGCAGCCAAGATCTCCGGCAGCCCCAGCATTTT. This chain links TRBV4-1 with TRBJ1-5; D uncertain. The CDR3 length is 13 residues. The V end lost 0 bases, the J end lost 7 bases, and 7 bases lay between the germline ends. The germline gives CDR1 MGHRA, CDR2 YSYEKL.

CDR3 sequence: CATVRDYNNEQFF. CDR3 sequence (DNA): TGTGCCACCGTACGGGACTACAACAATGAGCAGTTCTTC. The gene calls are TRBV15 and TRBJ2-1; 7 bases map to TRBD2. The CDR3 consists of 13 residues. Trimming took 8 bases from V and 5 from J; bases not matched to a gene: 6. Germline lookup yields CDR1 LNHNV and CDR2 YYDKDF (reference sequence).

With regard to this clone: This specimen includes other DNA sequences encoding the same CDR3. J is TRBJ1-2 and V is TRBV28; 10 bases agree with TRBD1. This CDR3 contains 14 residues. V lost 4 bases, J lost 4 bases, and 3 bases stayed unmatched. CDR1 and CDR2 (germline): MDHEN, SYDVKM. The CDR3 spells CASSSGQGTYGYTF. CDR3 in DNA: TGTGCCAGCAGTTCGGGACAGGGGACCTATGGCTACACCTTC.

V is TRBV6-5 and J is TRBJ1-1; no firm D call. V was cut by 8 bases and J by 1 base, with 11 bases left in between. Germline values: CDR1 MNHEY, CDR2 SVGAGI. This CDR3 has 13 amino acids. CDR3 coding DNA: TGTGCCAGCGTCAACATACCGAACACTGAAGCTTTCTTT. The encoded protein is CASVNIPNTEAFF.

The CDR3 reads CASSHSGENEQFF. The CDR3 DNA follows: TGTGCCAGCAGCCATTCGGGGGAGAATGAGCAGTTCTTC. The chain links TRBV3-1 (or the pseudogene TRBV3-2) to TRBJ2-1; D might be TRBD2 (6 bases). Per germline, CDR1 LGHDT and CDR2 YNNKEL (reference sequence). The CDR3 extends over 13 amino acids. The V gene lost 3 bases and the J gene lost 7 bases, with 10 bases spanning the gap.

The chain couples TRBV5-3 to TRBJ2-1, with 8 bases identical to TRBD1. TRBV5-3 is an ORF for which the function is uncertain. The length of the CDR3 is 14 residues. The V and J ends lost 3 bases and 7 bases, in that order; junction bases with no gene match: 6. CDR3 sequence: CARSSKDRVNEQFF. DNA for the CDR3: TGTGCCAGAAGCTCCAAGGACAGGGTTAATGAGCAGTTCTTC.

This chain links TRBV5-1 with TRBJ1-2; the match to TRBD1 covers 11 bases. In germline, CDR1 is SGHRS, CDR2 YFSETQ. The ends lost 4 bases at V and 5 bases at J; junction bases unmatched: 7. The CDR3 spans 15 residues. CDR3 residues: CASSQGTGGGYGYTF. The CDR3 nucleotides are TGCGCCAGCAGCCAAGGGACAGGGGGAGGGTATGGCTACACCTTC.

The rearrangement links TRBV5-6 to TRBJ1-6; D might be TRBD1 (5 bases). The length of the CDR3 is 14 residues. CDR1 is SGHDT, CDR2 YYEEEE, per germline. V was clipped by 4 bases and J by 9 bases, with 14 bases between them. As DNA, the CDR3 is TGTGCCAGCAGCCCCGACAGACGTTCTTCACCCCTCCACTTT. This gives the protein CASSPDRRSSPLHF.

The CDR3 is CASSRDRRGYTF. The CDR3 DNA sequence: TGTGCCAGCAGTCGGGACAGGCGTGGCTACACCTTC. The chain recombines TRBV28 with TRBJ1-2, with 8 nucleotides matching TRBD1. V lost 5 bases, J lost 7 bases, and 3 bases stayed unmatched. Per germline, CDR1 MDHEN and CDR2 SYDVKM. CDR3 length equals 12 residues.

CDR3 coding DNA: TGTGCCAGCAACAGGGGGAGCGGCAATCAGCCCCAGCATTTT. It specifies CASNRGSGNQPQHF. J is TRBJ1-5 and V is TRBV28, with 8 bases matching TRBD1. With V trimmed by 7 bases and J by 2 bases, 4 bases remained unmatched. CDR3 size: 14 residues. CDR1 is MDHEN, CDR2 SYDVKM, per germline.

The genes are TRBV6-2 or TRBV6-3 and TRBJ2-2; 10 bases line up with TRBD2. Germline CDR1 reads MNHEY; CDR2 reads SVGEGT. The junction had 6 bases not matched to a gene; V was cut back by 2 bases and J by 0 bases. This CDR3 is 18 amino acids long. CDR3 DNA: TGTGCCAGCAGTTACACCCCTAGCGGGGGACCGAACACCGGGGAGCTGTTTTTT. Translation: CASSYTPSGGPNTGELFF.

The chain links TRBV19 to TRBJ1-1; 7 positions agree with TRBD1. The CDR3 spans 15 residues. J was trimmed by 1 base and V by 4 bases; bases with no gene match: 6. Germline V gives CDR1 LNHDA, CDR2 SQIVND (reference sequence). For the CDR3, the DNA is TGTGCCAGTAGTACCCACGGGACAGAGAACACTGAAGCTTTCTTT. This sequence encodes CASSTHGTENTEAFF.

The chain links TRBV11-2 to TRBJ2-7, with 10 bases matching TRBD2. The CDR3 covers 14 residues. Germline V gene sequence: CDR1 SGHAT, CDR2 FQNNGV. J was trimmed by 0 bases and V by 5 bases; bases with no gene match: 1. CDR3 sequence (DNA): TGTGCCAGCAGCGGGACTAGCGTCTCCTACGAGCAGTACTTC. It encodes CASSGTSVSYEQYF. Full variable domain (missing parts from reference TRBV11-2 and TRBJ2-7): EAGVAQSPRYKIIEKRQSVAFWCNPISGHATLYWYQQILGQGPKLLIQFQNNGVVDDSQLPKDRFSAERLKGVDSTLKIQPAKLEDSAVYLCASSGTSVSYEQYFGPGTRLTVT.

This clone was counted a single time. The V gene is TRBV4-1, the J gene TRBJ2-6, with TRBD1 matching 7 bases. This CDR3 is 16 amino acids long. V lost 0 bases to trimming and J lost 4 bases; unmatched junction nucleotides: 3. The germline V gene encodes CDR1 MGHRA and CDR2 YSYEKL. The CDR3 nucleotides are TGCGCCAGCAGCCAAGAAAGGGGGCTGGGGGCCAACGTCCTGACTTTC. Amino acids: CASSQERGLGANVLTF.

This chain connects TRBV2 to TRBJ1-6, with TRBD1 as a possible D gene (6 bases). The CDR3 extends over 13 amino acids. Germline V gives CDR1 SNHLY, CDR2 FYNNEI. V was clipped by 8 bases and J by 7 bases, with 12 bases between them. CDR3 bases: TGTGCCAGCTACTCGGACAGCAATTCACCCCTCCACTTT. Protein product: CASYSDSNSPLHF.

The chain employs TRBV7-2 and TRBJ2-2, with 8 bases fitting TRBD2. The ends lost 8 bases at V and 4 bases at J; junction bases unmatched: 9. This CDR3 region has 15 residues. Germline CDR1 reads SGHTA; CDR2 reads FQGNSA. The DNA of the CDR3 is TGTGCCAGCCCGGCTAGCGGGCGAGTCACCGGGGAGCTGTTTTTT. This sequence encodes CASPASGRVTGELFF. The whole variable domain, filled in from reference TRBV7-2 and TRBJ2-2, reads GAGVSQSPSNKVTEKGKDVELRCDPISGHTALYWYRQSLGQGLEFLIYFQGNSAPDKSGLPSDRFSAERTGGSVSTLTIQRTQQEDSAVYLCASPASGRVTGELFFGEGSRLTVL.

The V and J genes are TRBV30 and TRBJ1-1; D gene uncertain. V was pared by 4 bases and J by 6 bases, with 12 bases between. The CDR3 covers 12 residues. Germline-derived CDR1 and CDR2 are GTSNPN and SVGIG (reference sequence). CDR3 sequence (DNA): TGTGCCTGGACAGGCGACCTCCCTGAAGCTTTCTTT. It translates to CAWTGDLPEAFF.

CDR3 DNA sequence: TGCGCCAGCAGCCAAGAGCCAAGGGGACTCTCACCGTACGAGCAGTACTTC. Its translation is CASSQEPRGLSPYEQYF. The chain combines TRBV4-3 with TRBJ2-7, with D tentatively TRBD2 (6 bases). Germline V gives CDR1 LGHNA, CDR2 YSLEER. The CDR3 runs 17 residues. Deletions cut 0 bases from V and 4 bases from J, with 19 bases between.